This T cell receptor (beta chain) appears in the sequencing data of a study of metastatic and nonmetastatic thyroid tumors. Study-level background: Across peripheral blood and tumor or nodule tissue samples taken from malignant and benign thyroid patients, the repertoires were compared with one another. General study results and limits: TCR beta diversity was reportedly significantly higher in malignant thyroid tumors than benign nodules, in blood and tumor.

Germline-derived CDR1 and CDR2 are MGHRA and YSYEKL. This CDR3 is built from 15 residues. V trimming: 3 bases; J trimming: 4 bases; junction bases outside the gene matches: 1. This clone was detected ten times or more. Antigen specificity is unknown. The entire patient cohort was treatment-naive prior to thyroid surgery. MiXCR re-clonotyped the PCR reads for TCRdb. The sample includes some 54,000 clones, over 15% of them seen just once. This clonotype was sampled from a female donor with papillary thyroid cancer or a benign thyroid nodule (not recorded which). Some clones in this sample may be carry-over from other donors' samples. The sequenced sample was blood. V and J are TRBV4-1 and TRBJ2-7, with TRBD2 matching 15 bases. In nucleotides, the CDR3 is TGCGCCAGCAGCCAGGGACTAGCGGGAGGTTACGAGCAGTACTTC. Translated: CASSQGLAGGYEQYF.